The rows below give T cell receptor beta chains drawn from one sample of a study. TCRdb reprocessed the RT-PCR reads with MiXCR, giving one entry per CDR3 protein. Among hundreds of thousands of distinct CDR3 sequences listed, about 14% were seen once. Sequences were obtained from memory CD4+ T cells from blood. These receptors originate from a female donor in good health, serving as a healthy control. Each CDR3 is given with its conserved first and last residue. Each record gives: V gene, J gene, clone size, D gene, CDR3 protein, CDR3 DNA. D genes are given only for firm matches. Clone size, where shown, is once, few, many, or a class for clones that have expanded.

>TRBV2|TRBJ2-1|few|-
CASSVSGQPYNEQFF
TGTGCCAGCAGTGTTAGCGGTCAGCCCTACAATGAGCAGTTCTTC
>TRBV7-9|TRBJ2-3|-|-
CASSFNSGTDTQYF
TGTGCCAGCAGCTTTAATAGCGGCACAGATACGCAGTATTTT
>TRBV6-6|TRBJ2-1|-|-
CASIPTAEGRNEQFF
TGTGCCAGTATACCAACTGCGGAGGGGAGGAATGAGCAGTTCTTC
>TRBV29-1|TRBJ2-1|many|TRBD1
CSAEGGDRGYNEQFF
TGCAGCGCCGAAGGCGGGGACAGGGGGTACAATGAGCAGTTCTTC
>TRBV3-1|TRBJ2-2|-|TRBD2
CASSRIGTRSTGELFF
TGTGCCAGCAGCCGCATCGGGACTAGAAGCACCGGGGAGCTGTTTTTT
>TRBV15|TRBJ2-7|few|-
CATSQGHPSYEQYF
TGTGCCACCAGCCAGGGACATCCTTCCTACGAGCAGTACTTC
>TRBV4-2|TRBJ1-1|-|TRBD1
CASSQVGQEGTEAFF
TGTGCCAGCAGCCAAGTGGGACAGGAGGGTACTGAAGCTTTCTTT
>TRBV12-3/TRBV12-4|TRBJ1-4|many|-
CASSLREKLFF
TGTGCCAGCAGTTTGCGTGAAAAACTGTTTTTT
>TRBV7-9|TRBJ2-2|few|-
CASSPVDGELFF
TGTGCCAGCAGCCCGGTGGACGGGGAGCTGTTTTTT
>TRBV5-1|TRBJ1-1|-|-
CASSLAGMERFGTEAFF
TGCGCCAGCAGCTTGGCTGGGATGGAGAGGTTCGGGACTGAAGCTTTCTTT
>TRBV7-6|TRBJ1-1|few|-
CASSPKTANTEAFF
TGTGCCAGCAGCCCGAAGACAGCAAACACTGAAGCTTTCTTT
>TRBV5-1|TRBJ1-4|-|TRBD1
CASSLAGTGDEKLFF
TGCGCCAGCAGCTTGGCCGGGACAGGGGATGAAAAACTGTTTTTT
>TRBV5-1|TRBJ1-1|few|-
CASSLWRVDTEAFF
TGCGCCAGCAGCTTGTGGAGGGTGGACACTGAAGCTTTCTTT
>TRBV3-1|TRBJ2-5|-|TRBD2
CASSFGLAGVGTQYF
TGTGCCAGCAGCTTCGGACTAGCGGGAGTCGGGACCCAGTACTTC
>TRBV27|TRBJ1-2|many|-
CASSLSANYGYTF
TGTGCCAGCAGTTTATCGGCAAACTATGGCTACACCTTC
>TRBV5-4|TRBJ2-7|-|TRBD2
CASSIAGLSSYEQYF
TGTGCCAGCAGCATAGCGGGATTAAGCTCCTACGAGCAGTACTTC
>TRBV15|TRBJ2-1|many|TRBD2
CATSRGGLAVPYNEQFF
TGTGCCACCAGCAGAGGCGGACTAGCGGTCCCGTACAATGAGCAGTTCTTC
>TRBV6-2/TRBV6-3|TRBJ1-2|-|-
CASSFGKGHYGYTF
TGTGCCAGCAGTTTTGGCAAGGGGCACTATGGCTACACCTTC
>TRBV24-1|TRBJ1-5|-|TRBD1
CATSDRDRGASNQPQHF
TGTGCCACCAGTGACCGAGACAGGGGTGCGAGCAATCAGCCCCAGCATTTT
>TRBV4-1|TRBJ1-4|many|TRBD1
CASSKAGTGSEKLFF
TGCGCCAGCAGCAAAGCCGGGACAGGGTCGGAAAAACTGTTTTTT
>TRBV5-6|TRBJ2-7|-|-
CASSLDPATSSYEQYF
TGTGCCAGCAGCCTGGACCCCGCTACTAGCTCCTACGAGCAGTACTTC
>TRBV11-2|TRBJ1-6|-|-
CASSFSGNSSPLHF
TGTGCCAGCAGCTTCTCTGGGAACAGTTCACCCCTCCACTTT
>TRBV7-2|TRBJ2-7|-|-
CASSLSVEQYF
TGTGCCAGCAGCTTATCCGTGGAGCAGTACTTC
>TRBV12-3/TRBV12-4|TRBJ2-3|few|-
CASSGVEGDTQYF
TGTGCCAGCAGCGGGGTGGAGGGGGATACGCAGTATTTT
>TRBV6-1|TRBJ2-7|-|-
CASSRGIGTYEQYF
TGTGCCAGCAGTCGGGGGATAGGCACCTACGAGCAGTACTTC
>TRBV25-1|TRBJ2-5|-|-
CASRVREETQYF
TGTGCCAGCAGAGTGCGAGAAGAGACCCAGTACTTC
>TRBV5-1|TRBJ2-2|-|-
CASSLEGINTGELFF
TGCGCCAGCAGCTTGGAAGGGATTAACACCGGGGAGCTGTTTTTT
>TRBV7-3|TRBJ1-2|-|-
CASSSNPGSLGYTF
TGTGCCAGCAGCTCCAACCCAGGGTCTTTAGGCTACACCTTC
>TRBV28|TRBJ2-7|-|-
CASSLSATGINEQYF
TGTGCCAGCAGTTTATCCGCGACAGGAATTAACGAGCAGTACTTC
>TRBV7-2|TRBJ2-1|-|-
CASSLVSRNTYNEQFF
TGTGCCAGCAGCTTAGTTTCGCGGAATACCTACAATGAGCAGTTCTTC
>TRBV4-1|TRBJ2-1|many|-
CASSGRLASSYNEQFF
TGCGCCAGCAGCGGGCGACTGGCCTCCTCCTACAATGAGCAGTTCTTC
>TRBV7-9|TRBJ2-5|many|-
CASSGRQETQYF
TGTGCCAGCAGCGGCCGTCAAGAGACCCAGTACTTC
>TRBV12-3/TRBV12-4|TRBJ1-1|few|-
CASRSGPGPTEAFF
TGTGCCAGCAGAAGCGGCCCAGGGCCCACTGAAGCTTTCTTT
>TRBV27|TRBJ2-1|many|-
CASSPKAGNYNEQFF
TGTGCCAGCAGTCCAAAAGCGGGCAACTACAATGAGCAGTTCTTC
>TRBV24-1|TRBJ2-1|many|TRBD2
CATSDPVGGDVEQFF
TGTGCCACCAGTGATCCGGTGGGGGGGGATGTTGAGCAGTTCTTC
>TRBV6-4|TRBJ1-1|few|-
CASSDSKRGAYPEAFF
TGTGCCAGCAGTGACTCGAAAAGGGGCGCTTATCCTGAAGCTTTCTTT
>TRBV6-8|TRBJ2-1|-|TRBD2
CASSYSRFNYMQGARLAGLSKQFF
TGTGCCAGCAGTTACTCGAGGTTTAATTATATGCAGGGCGCACGACTAGCGGGATTGAGCAAGCAGTTCTTC
>TRBV28|TRBJ1-1|once|-
CASSLYADMNTEAFF
TGTGCCAGCAGTTTATATGCAGACATGAACACTGAAGCTTTCTTT
>TRBV7-8|TRBJ2-1|-|TRBD2
CASSSTGGGGPTYNEQFF
TGTGCCAGCAGCTCCACCGGGGGGGGAGGGCCAACGTACAATGAGCAGTTCTTC
>TRBV20-1|TRBJ1-6|few|TRBD1
CSAPGQEGSPLHF
TGCAGTGCTCCCGGACAGGAGGGTTCACCCCTCCACTTT
>TRBV12-3/TRBV12-4|TRBJ2-5|few|TRBD1
CASSNTLRDRGKETQYF
TGTGCCAGCAGCAATACCCTCCGGGACAGGGGAAAAGAGACCCAGTACTTC
>TRBV20-1|TRBJ2-5|many|TRBD1
CSANPTTGMRTQYF
TGCAGTGCTAACCCTACGACAGGGATGAGGACCCAGTACTTC
>TRBV20-1|TRBJ1-1|-|TRBD1
CSAREGGRTEAFF
TGCAGTGCTAGAGAAGGGGGCCGGACTGAAGCTTTCTTT
>TRBV7-2|TRBJ2-4|few|TRBD2
CASSLDRGGRGKNIQYF
TGTGCCAGCAGCTTAGATAGGGGCGGGAGGGGCAAAAACATTCAGTACTTC
>TRBV29-1|TRBJ2-7|many|TRBD1
CSVKETGSYEQYF
TGCAGCGTGAAAGAGACAGGGTCCTACGAGCAGTACTTC
>TRBV20-1|TRBJ2-7|few|-
CSAHPGGSGIYEQYF
TGCAGTGCCCACCCAGGGGGTAGCGGGATCTACGAGCAGTACTTC
>TRBV7-8|TRBJ1-5|few|-
CASSSANSNQPQHF
TGTGCCAGCAGCTCGGCTAATAGCAATCAGCCCCAGCATTTT
>TRBV7-3|TRBJ1-2|many|-
CASSPGRGDYGYTF
TGTGCCAGCAGCCCCGGCAGGGGCGACTATGGCTACACCTTC
>TRBV11-3|TRBJ2-5|once|TRBD1
CASSSRQGGLETQYF
TGTGCCAGCAGCTCGAGACAGGGCGGGCTGGAGACCCAGTACTTC
>TRBV6-5|TRBJ1-2|few|TRBD1
CASSGGGSSYGYTF
TGTGCCAGCAGTGGAGGGGGCTCATCCTATGGCTACACCTTC
>TRBV7-3|TRBJ2-3|few|-
CASSFSPGDTQYF
TGTGCCAGCAGCTTCTCCCCCGGCGATACGCAGTATTTT
>TRBV2|TRBJ1-1|-|-
CASSAMENTEAFF
TGTGCCAGCAGTGCGATGGAGAACACTGAAGCTTTCTTT
>TRBV6-5|TRBJ2-7|-|TRBD1
CASSQGQGGAYEQYF
TGTGCCAGCAGTCAGGGACAGGGTGGGGCCTACGAGCAGTACTTC
>TRBV4-3|TRBJ1-6|many|-
CASSQEETSPLHF
TGCGCCAGCAGCCAAGAGGAGACCTCACCCCTCCACTTT
>TRBV5-1|TRBJ2-2|few|TRBD1
CASSRGQGHTGELFF
TGCGCCAGCAGCAGGGGACAGGGGCACACCGGGGAGCTGTTTTTT